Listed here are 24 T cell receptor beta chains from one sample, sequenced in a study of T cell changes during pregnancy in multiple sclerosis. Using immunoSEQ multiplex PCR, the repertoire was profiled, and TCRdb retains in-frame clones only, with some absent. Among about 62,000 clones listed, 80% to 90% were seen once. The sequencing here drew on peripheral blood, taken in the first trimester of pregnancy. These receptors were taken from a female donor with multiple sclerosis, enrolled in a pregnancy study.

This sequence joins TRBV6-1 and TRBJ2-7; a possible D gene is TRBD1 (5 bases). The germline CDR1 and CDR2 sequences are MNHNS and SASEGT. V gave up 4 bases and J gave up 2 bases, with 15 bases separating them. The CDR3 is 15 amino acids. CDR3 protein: CASSAKQDHPYEQYF. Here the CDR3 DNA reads TGTGCCAGCAGTGCAAAACAGGACCACCCCTACGAGCAGTACTTC.

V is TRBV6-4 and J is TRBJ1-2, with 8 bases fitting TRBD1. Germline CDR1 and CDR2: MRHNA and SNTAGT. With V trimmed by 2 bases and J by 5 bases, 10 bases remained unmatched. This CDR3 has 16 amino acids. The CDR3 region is CASSDLGQGEIYGYTF. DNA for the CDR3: TGTGCCAGCAGTGACCTTGGACAGGGCGAAATTTATGGCTACACCTTC.

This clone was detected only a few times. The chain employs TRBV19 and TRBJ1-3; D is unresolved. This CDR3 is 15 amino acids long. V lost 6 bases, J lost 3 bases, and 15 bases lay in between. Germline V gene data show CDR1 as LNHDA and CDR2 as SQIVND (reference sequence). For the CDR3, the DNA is TGTGCCAGTAGCCGTGGGCCAGAAAGTGGAAACACCATATATTTT. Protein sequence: CASSRGPESGNTIYF.

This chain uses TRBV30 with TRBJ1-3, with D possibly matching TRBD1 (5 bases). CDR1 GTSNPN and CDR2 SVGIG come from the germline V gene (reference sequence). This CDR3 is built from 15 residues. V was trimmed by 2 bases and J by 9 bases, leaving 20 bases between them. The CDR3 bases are TGTGCCTGGAGTCATCAAGGTTCTCTGGGGGGCACCATATATTTT. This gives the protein CAWSHQGSLGGTIYF.

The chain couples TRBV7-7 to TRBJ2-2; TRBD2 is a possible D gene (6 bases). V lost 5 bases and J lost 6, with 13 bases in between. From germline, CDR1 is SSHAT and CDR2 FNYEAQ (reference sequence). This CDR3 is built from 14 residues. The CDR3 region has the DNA TGTGCCAGCAGCCCTGGCGCGGGGTCCGGGGAGCTGTTTTTT. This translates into CASSPGAGSGELFF.

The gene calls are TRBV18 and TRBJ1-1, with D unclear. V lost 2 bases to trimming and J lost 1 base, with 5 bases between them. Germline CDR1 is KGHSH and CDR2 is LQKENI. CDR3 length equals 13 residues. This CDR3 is CASSPRGNTEAFF. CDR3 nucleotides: TGTGCCAGCTCACCAAGAGGGAACACTGAAGCTTTCTTT.

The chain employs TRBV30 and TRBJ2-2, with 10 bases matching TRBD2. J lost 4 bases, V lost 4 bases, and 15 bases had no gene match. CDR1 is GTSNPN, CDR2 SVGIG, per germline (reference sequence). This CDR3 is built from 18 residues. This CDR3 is CAWTWGLAILGGTGELFF. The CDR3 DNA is TGTGCCTGGACCTGGGGACTAGCGATTCTTGGGGGCACCGGGGAGCTGTTTTTT.

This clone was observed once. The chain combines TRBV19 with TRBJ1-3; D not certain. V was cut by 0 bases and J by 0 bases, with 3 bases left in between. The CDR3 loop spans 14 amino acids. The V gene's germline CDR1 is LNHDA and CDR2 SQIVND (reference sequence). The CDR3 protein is CASSIEASGNTIYF. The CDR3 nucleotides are TGTGCCAGTAGTATAGAAGCCTCTGGAAACACCATATATTTT.

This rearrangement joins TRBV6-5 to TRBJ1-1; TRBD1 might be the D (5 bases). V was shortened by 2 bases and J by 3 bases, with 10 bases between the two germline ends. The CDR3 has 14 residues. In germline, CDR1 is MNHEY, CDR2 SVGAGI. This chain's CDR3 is CASSYGTGDTEAFF. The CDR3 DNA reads TGTGCCAGCAGTTACGGGACTGGGGACACTGAAGCTTTCTTT.

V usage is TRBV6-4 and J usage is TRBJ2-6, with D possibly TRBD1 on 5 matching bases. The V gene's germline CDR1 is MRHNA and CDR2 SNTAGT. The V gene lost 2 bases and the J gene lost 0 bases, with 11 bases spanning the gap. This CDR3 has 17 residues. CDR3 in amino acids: CASSDGQGFSGANVLTF. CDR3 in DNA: TGTGCCAGCAGTGACGGTCAGGGTTTCTCTGGGGCCAACGTCCTGACTTTC.

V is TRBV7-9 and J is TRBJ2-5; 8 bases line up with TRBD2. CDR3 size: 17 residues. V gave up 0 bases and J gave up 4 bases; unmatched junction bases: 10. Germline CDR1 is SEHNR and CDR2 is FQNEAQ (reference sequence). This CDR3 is CASSLAVGAGGRETQYF. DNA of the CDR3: TGTGCCAGCAGCTTAGCGGTGGGCGCGGGAGGTCGAGAGACCCAGTACTTC.

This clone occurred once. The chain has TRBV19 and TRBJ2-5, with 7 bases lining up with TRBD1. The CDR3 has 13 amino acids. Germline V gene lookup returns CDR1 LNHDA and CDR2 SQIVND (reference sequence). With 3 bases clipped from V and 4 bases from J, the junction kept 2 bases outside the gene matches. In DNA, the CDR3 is TGTGCCAGTAGTATTAACAGGGGAGAGACCCAGTACTTC. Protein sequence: CASSINRGETQYF.

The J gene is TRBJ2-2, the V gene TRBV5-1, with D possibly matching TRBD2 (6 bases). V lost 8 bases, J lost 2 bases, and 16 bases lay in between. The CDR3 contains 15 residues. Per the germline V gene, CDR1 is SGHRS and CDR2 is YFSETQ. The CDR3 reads CARPAAGPNTGELFF. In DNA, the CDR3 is TGCGCCAGGCCCGCCGCGGGGCCCAACACCGGGGAGCTGTTTTTT.

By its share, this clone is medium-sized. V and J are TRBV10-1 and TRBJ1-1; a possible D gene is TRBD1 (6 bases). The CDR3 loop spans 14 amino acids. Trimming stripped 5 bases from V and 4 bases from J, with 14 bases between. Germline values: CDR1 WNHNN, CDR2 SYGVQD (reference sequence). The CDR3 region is CASSLDLGGTEAFF. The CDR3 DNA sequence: TGCGCCAGCAGTTTGGACTTAGGGGGCACTGAAGCTTTCTTT.

This CDR3 reads CASSLGTGSTEAFF. The CDR3 bases are TGTGCCAGCAGTTTAGGGACAGGGTCCACTGAAGCTTTCTTT. The chain carries TRBV27 and TRBJ1-1, with 9 positions matching TRBD1. Germline CDR1 reads MNHEY; CDR2 reads SMNVEV (reference sequence). After removal of 2 bases from V and 4 bases from J, the junction contained 2 bases not matched to a gene. The CDR3 extends over 14 amino acids.

The CDR3 region is CASSQDSAGENIQYF. The CDR3 nucleotides read TGCGCCAGCAGCCAAGATTCGGCTGGAGAAAACATTCAGTACTTC. V gene TRBV4-3 combines with J gene TRBJ2-4; the D is unclear. CDR1 LGHNA and CDR2 YSLEER come from the germline V gene. Trimming took off 0 bases at V and 5 bases at J, with 11 bases between the two ends. The CDR3 sequence is 15 residues long.

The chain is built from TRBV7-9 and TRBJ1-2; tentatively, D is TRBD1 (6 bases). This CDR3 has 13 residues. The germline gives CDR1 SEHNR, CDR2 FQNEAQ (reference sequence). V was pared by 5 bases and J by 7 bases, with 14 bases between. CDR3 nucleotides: TGTGCCAGCAGCCACAGGGATAACGGTGGCTACACCTTC. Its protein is CASSHRDNGGYTF.

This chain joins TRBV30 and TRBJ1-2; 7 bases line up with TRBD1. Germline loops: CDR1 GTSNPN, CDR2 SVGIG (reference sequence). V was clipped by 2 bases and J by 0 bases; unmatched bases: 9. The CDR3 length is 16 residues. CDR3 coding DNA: TGTGCCTGGAGTACGAACAGGGGAGGAGCTAACTATGGCTACACCTTC. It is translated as CAWSTNRGGANYGYTF. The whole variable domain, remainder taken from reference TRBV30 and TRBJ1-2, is SQTIHQWPATLVQPVGSPLSLECTVEGTSNPNLYWYRQAAGRGLQLLFYSVGIGQISSEVPQNLSASRPQDRQFILSSKKLLLSDSGFYLCAWSTNRGGANYGYTFGSGTRLTVV.

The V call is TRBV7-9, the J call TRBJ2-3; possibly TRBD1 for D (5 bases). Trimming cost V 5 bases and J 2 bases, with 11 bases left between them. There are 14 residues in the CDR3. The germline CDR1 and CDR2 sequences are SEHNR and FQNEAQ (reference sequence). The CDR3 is CASSPRQTTDTQYF. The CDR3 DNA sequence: TGTGCCAGCAGCCCTCGACAGACCACAGATACGCAGTATTTT.

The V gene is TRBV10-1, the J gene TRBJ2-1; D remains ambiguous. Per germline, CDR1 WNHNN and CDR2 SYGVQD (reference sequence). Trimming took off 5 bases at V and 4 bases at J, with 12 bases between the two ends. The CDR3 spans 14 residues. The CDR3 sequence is CASSLSQKYNEQFF. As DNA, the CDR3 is TGCGCCAGCAGTCTAAGCCAAAAATACAATGAGCAGTTCTTC.

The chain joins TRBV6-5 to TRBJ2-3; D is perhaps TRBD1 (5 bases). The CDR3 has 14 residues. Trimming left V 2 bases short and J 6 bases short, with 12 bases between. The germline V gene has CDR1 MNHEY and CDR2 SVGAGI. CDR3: CASSYRQLTDTQYF. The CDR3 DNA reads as TGTGCCAGCAGTTACAGACAGCTTACGGATACGCAGTATTTT.

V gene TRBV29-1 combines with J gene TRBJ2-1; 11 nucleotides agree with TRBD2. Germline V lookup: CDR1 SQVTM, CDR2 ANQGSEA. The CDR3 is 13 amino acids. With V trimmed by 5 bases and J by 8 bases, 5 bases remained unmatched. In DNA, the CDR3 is TGCAGCGTTATGACTAGCGGGATATATGAGCAGTTCTTC. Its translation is CSVMTSGIYEQFF.

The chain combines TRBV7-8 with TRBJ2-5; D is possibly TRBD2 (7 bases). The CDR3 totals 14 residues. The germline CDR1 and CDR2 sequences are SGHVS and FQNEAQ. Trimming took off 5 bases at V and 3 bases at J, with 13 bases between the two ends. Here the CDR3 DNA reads TGTGCCAGCAGCGGGGGGCGGGGGAAAGAGACCCAGTACTTC. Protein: CASSGGRGKETQYF.

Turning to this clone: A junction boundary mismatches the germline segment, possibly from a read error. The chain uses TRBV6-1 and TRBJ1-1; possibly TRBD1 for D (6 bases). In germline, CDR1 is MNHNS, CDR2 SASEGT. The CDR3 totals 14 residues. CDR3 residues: CASREVGHPIEAFF. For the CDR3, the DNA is TGTGCCAGCAGGGAAGTGGGACACCCAATCGAAGCTTTCTTT.